These T cell receptor beta chains were read from a single sample in a study of blood T cell repertoires in COVID-19. Measured with immunoSEQ multiplex PCR; TCRdb has only the in-frame clones, and not every one. This table holds approximately 250,000 clones, less than 90% found once. Sequencing was carried out using peripheral blood. The receptors were sampled from a middle-aged woman who had recovered from COVID-19. Each CDR3 is given without its conserved first and last residue. Fields, in order: V gene, CDR3 protein.

TRBV6-5 ASNSRRNTEAF
TRBV6-6 ASSRARGTDTQY
TRBV7-6 ASSSPRGASTEAF
TRBV6-5 ASNTGTNTEAF
TRBV7-2 ASSLGGTYEQY
TRBV6-1 ASSEDQGTDTQY
TRBV5-6 ASSSRTGAFYGYT
TRBV5-6 ASSLAGQGTDTQY
TRBV28 ASRLGTATASNQPQH
TRBV28 ATTNPGQETQY
TRBV30 AWSVKAGVQPQH
TRBV28 ASTPGGTGQETQY
TRBV24-1 ATSDRQLALDEQF
TRBV5-4 ASSLDPGPRETQY
TRBV6-4 ASSVQGTDTQY
TRBV12-3/TRBV12-4 ASSMAGNTEAF